This TCR beta chain was sequenced during a study of blood T cell repertoires in COVID-19. Study-wide context: Material from acute and convalescent COVID-19 was sourced from the United States, Italy and Spain.

The CDR3 sequence is 13 residues long. Germline V CDR1 and CDR2: SQVTM, ANQGSEA. The V segment lost 6 bases and the J segment 4 bases; nucleotides outside the gene matches: 5. TCRdb's copy holds only in-frame clones and misses some; the assay was immunoSEQ multiplex PCR. The repertoire holds 87,000 or so clones, with over 75% as singletons. The sequenced sample consisted of peripheral blood. This chain links TRBV29-1 with TRBJ2-3, with 9 nucleotides matching TRBD1. The TCR comes from a woman at least 80 years old with COVID-19, enrolled during active disease. The CDR3 loop reads CSVSGTGPDTQYF. In DNA, the CDR3 is TGCAGCGTATCCGGGACAGGGCCAGATACGCAGTATTTT.